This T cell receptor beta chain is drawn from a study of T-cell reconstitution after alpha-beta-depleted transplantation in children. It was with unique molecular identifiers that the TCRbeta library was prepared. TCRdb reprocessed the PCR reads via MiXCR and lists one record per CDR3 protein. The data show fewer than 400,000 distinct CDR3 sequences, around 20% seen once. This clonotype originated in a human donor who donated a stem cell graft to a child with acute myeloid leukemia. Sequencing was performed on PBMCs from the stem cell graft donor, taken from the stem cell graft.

CDR3 in amino acids: CASSPLDAKQFF. The CDR3 DNA reads as TGTGCCAGCAGCCCCCTGGACGCCAAGCAGTTCTTC. This rearrangement joins TRBV7-8 to TRBJ2-1; D uncertain. Germline V gene sequence: CDR1 SGHVS, CDR2 FQNEAQ. V was clipped by 5 bases and J by 11 bases, with 13 bases between them. The CDR3 covers 12 residues.